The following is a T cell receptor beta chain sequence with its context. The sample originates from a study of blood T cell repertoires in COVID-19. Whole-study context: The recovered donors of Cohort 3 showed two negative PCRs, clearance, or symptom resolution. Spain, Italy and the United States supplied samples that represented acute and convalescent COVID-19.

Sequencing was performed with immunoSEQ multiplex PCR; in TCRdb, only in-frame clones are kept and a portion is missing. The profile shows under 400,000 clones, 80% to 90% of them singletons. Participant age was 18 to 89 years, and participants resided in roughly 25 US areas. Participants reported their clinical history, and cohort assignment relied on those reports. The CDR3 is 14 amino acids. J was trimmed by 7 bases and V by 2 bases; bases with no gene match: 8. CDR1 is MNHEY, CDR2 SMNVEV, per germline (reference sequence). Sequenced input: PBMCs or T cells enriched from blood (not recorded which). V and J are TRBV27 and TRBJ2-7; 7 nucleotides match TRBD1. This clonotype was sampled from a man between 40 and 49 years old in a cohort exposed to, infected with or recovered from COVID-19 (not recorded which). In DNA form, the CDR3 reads TGTGCCAGCAGTTTACTAGACAGGGTAGGAGAGCAGTACTTC. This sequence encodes CASSLLDRVGEQYF.